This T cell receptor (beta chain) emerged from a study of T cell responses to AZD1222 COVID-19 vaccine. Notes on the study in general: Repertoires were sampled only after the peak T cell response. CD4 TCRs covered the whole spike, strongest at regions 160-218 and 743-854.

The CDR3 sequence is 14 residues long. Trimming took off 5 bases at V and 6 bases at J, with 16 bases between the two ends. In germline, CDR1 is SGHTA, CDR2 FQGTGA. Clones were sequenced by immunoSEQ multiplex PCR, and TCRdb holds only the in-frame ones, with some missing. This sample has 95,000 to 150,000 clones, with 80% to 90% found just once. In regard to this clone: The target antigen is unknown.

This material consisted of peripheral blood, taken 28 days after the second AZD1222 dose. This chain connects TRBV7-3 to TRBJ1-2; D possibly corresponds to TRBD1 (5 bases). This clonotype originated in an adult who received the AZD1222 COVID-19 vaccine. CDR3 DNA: TGTGCCAGCAGCGACGGACAAGCCGGCCATGGCTACACCTTC. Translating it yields CASSDGQAGHGYTF.